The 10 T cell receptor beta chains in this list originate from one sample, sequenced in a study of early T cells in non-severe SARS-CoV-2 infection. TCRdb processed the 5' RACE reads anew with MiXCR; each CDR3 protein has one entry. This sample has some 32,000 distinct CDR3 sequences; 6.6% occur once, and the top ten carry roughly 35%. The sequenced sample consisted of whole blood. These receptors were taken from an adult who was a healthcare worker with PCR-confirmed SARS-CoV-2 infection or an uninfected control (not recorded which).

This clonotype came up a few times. CDR3 in amino acids: CASTQGQPNEKLFF. For the CDR3, the DNA is TGTGCCAGCACCCAGGGGCAGCCTAATGAAAAACTGTTTTTT. The V gene is TRBV6-9, the J gene TRBJ1-4; D might be TRBD1 (6 bases). Germline lookup yields CDR1 MNHGY and CDR2 SVAAGI. Trimming left V 7 bases short and J 3 bases short, with 12 bases between. The length of the CDR3 is 14 residues.

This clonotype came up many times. CDR3 region: CASSRRDRGYEQYF. In DNA, the CDR3 is TGTGCCAGCAGTCGCCGGGACAGGGGTTACGAGCAGTACTTC. The V and J genes are TRBV27 and TRBJ2-7; 10 nucleotides match TRBD1. This CDR3 is 14 amino acids long. V was clipped by 5 bases and J by 4 bases; unmatched bases: 5. Germline CDR1 reads MNHEY; CDR2 reads SMNVEV (reference sequence).

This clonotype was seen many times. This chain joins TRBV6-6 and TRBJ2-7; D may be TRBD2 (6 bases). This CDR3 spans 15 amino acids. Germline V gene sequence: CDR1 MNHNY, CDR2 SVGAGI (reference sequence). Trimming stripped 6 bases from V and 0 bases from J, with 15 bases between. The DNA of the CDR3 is TGTGCCAGCAGCCCCTTAATGGGGGGCTCCTACGAGCAGTACTTC. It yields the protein CASSPLMGGSYEQYF.

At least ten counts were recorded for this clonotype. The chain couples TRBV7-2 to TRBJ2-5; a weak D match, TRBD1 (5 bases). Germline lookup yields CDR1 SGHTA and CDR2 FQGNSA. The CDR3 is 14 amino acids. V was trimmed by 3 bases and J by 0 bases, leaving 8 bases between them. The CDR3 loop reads CASSFPGYQETQYF. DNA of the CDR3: TGTGCCAGCAGCTTTCCAGGGTACCAAGAGACCCAGTACTTC.

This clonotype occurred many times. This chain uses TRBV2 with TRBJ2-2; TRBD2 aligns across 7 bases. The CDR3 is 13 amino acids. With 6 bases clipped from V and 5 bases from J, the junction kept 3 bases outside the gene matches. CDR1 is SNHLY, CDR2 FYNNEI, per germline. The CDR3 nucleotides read TGTGCCAGCAGGCTCGGGGGGACCGGGGAGCTGTTTTTT. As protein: CASRLGGTGELFF. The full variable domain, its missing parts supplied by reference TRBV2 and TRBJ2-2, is EPEVTQTPSHQVTQMGQEVILRCVPISNHLYFYWYRQILGQKVEFLVSFYNNEISEKSEIFDDQFSVERPDGSNFTLKIRSTKLEDSAMYFCASRLGGTGELFFGEGSRLTVL.

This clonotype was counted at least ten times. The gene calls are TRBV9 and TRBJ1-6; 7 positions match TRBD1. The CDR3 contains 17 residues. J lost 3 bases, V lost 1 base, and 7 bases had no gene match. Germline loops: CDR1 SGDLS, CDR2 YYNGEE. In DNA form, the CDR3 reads TGTGCCAGCAGCGTAACCGACAGGGCCATCTATAATTCACCCCTCCACTTT. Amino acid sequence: CASSVTDRAIYNSPLHF.

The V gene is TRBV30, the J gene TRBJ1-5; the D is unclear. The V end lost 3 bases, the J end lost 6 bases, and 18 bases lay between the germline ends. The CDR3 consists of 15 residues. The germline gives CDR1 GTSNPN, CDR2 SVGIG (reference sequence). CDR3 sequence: CAWSLPVRGGQPQHF. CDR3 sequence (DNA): TGTGCCTGGAGCCTTCCGGTGCGGGGAGGTCAGCCCCAGCATTTT.

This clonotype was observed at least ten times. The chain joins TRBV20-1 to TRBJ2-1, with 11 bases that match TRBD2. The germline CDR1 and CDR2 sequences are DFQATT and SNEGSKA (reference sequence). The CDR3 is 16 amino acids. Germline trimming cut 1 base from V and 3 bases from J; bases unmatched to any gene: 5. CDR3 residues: CSARGRLAGFYNEQFF. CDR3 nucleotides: TGCAGTGCTAGAGGCCGACTAGCGGGATTCTACAATGAGCAGTTCTTC.

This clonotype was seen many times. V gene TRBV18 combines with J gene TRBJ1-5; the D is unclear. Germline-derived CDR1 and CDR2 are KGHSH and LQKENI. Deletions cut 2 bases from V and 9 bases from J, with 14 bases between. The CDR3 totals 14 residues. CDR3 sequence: CASSPGPPQSPQHF. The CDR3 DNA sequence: TGTGCCAGCTCACCAGGGCCTCCCCAGTCGCCCCAGCATTTT.

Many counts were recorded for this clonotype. The CDR3: CASSLAGTSGMYTQYF. Here the CDR3 DNA reads TGTGCCAGCAGCTTGGCCGGGACTAGCGGGATGTATACGCAGTATTTT. The rearrangement uses TRBV5-4 and TRBJ2-3, with 13 positions matching TRBD2. The germline CDR1 and CDR2 sequences are SGHNT and YYREEE (reference sequence). The CDR3 is made up of 16 amino acids. Unmatched junction bases numbered 5, after V lost 0 bases and J lost 7 bases.